A selection of T cell receptor beta chains follows, all from one sample in a study of blood T cells in healthy people across ages. MiXCR was run by TCRdb on the 5' RACE reads, yielding one entry per CDR3 protein. The table includes around 1,000,000 distinct CDR3 sequences, about 25% detected once. These data were likewise used in another study, on T cells of mothers and their children.

Sequencing was performed on blood. These TCRs come from a girl under 10 years old in good health. The CDR3 runs from the conserved cysteine through the conserved F or W. The D gene is left open where the match is weak. The size entry is marked missing in some rows and otherwise reads once, few, many or a size class.

d_call clone_size j_call v_call cdr3_nt cdr3_aa
NA NA TRBJ1-2 TRBV27 TGTGCCAGCAGTTTATTGGATGGGGGCGCCAATGGCTACACCTTC CASSLLDGGANGYTF
NA few TRBJ2-3 TRBV15 TGTGCCACCAGGACTGGCTTCACAGATACGCAGTATTTT CATRTGFTDTQYF
TRBD1 few TRBJ2-1 TRBV20-1 TGCAGCGTTCCCTACAGGGGGCGAACCTACAATGAGCAGTTCTTC CSVPYRGRTYNEQFF
NA few TRBJ2-5 TRBV6-2/TRBV6-3 TGTGCCAGCAGTTACGTCGAAGAGACCCAGTACTTC CASSYVEETQYF
NA NA TRBJ1-2 TRBV6-6 TGTGCCAGCAGACCCGACGGGAATTTCTACGGCTACACCTTC CASRPDGNFYGYTF
NA few TRBJ2-5 TRBV29-1 TGCAGCGTTGAATTTGGGCAGGCCAACCAAGAGACCCAGTACTTC CSVEFGQANQETQYF
NA NA TRBJ1-5 TRBV6-1 TGTGCCAGCCGAGAGTTGTACAGAGAGGGGTTCAATCAGCCCCAGCATTTT CASRELYREGFNQPQHF
NA NA TRBJ2-7 TRBV28 TGTGCCAGCAGCCTGGGGACCTTGGCGGGGACAATCAACGAGCAGTACTTC CASSLGTLAGTINEQYF
NA few TRBJ2-3 TRBV20-1 TGCAGTGCTAGCGGGAGTGAGGATACGCAGTATTTT CSASGSEDTQYF
NA NA TRBJ2-1 TRBV18 TGTGCCAGCTCACCTTTCGGACAAGGTAAAAATGAGCAGTTCTTC CASSPFGQGKNEQFF
NA NA TRBJ1-1 TRBV2 TGTGCCAGCTTCGGAGACTCTTGGACGGGGAACACTGAAGCTTTCTTT CASFGDSWTGNTEAFF
NA few TRBJ2-3 TRBV20-1 TGCAGTGCTAGCCTCAGCGGCCCCACAGATACGCAGTATTTT CSASLSGPTDTQYF
NA NA TRBJ1-1 TRBV2 TGTGCCAGCATTTTCGGAGGGGCGAACACTGAAGCTTTCTTT CASIFGGANTEAFF
NA NA TRBJ2-2 TRBV12-3/TRBV12-4 TGTGCCAGCACCATTGAGGGCAGTGGCGGGGAGCTGTTTTTT CASTIEGSGGELFF
TRBD2 few TRBJ2-1 TRBV7-6 TGTGCCAGCAGCTCCGGACTAGCGGGACAGTATGAGCAGTTCTTC CASSSGLAGQYEQFF
TRBD2 NA TRBJ2-5 TRBV29-1 TGCAGCGTTACAAGGACTAGCGGGAAGGGGGAGACCCAGTACTTC CSVTRTSGKGETQYF
NA few TRBJ2-1 TRBV7-9 TGTGCCAGCAGCTTAGGGTGGGGGCCGGATGAGCAGTTCTTC CASSLGWGPDEQFF
NA few TRBJ1-1 TRBV6-6 TGTGCCAGCAGCAAGCCCGAGGGACGGACTGAAGCTTTCTTT CASSKPEGRTEAFF
TRBD2 few TRBJ2-5 TRBV10-3 TGTGCCATCAGTGAGTCCCCGCGTAGCGGGGGAGAGACCCAGTACTTC CAISESPRSGGETQYF
TRBD1 NA TRBJ1-4 TRBV6-5 TGTGCCAGCAGCCGCTCGACAGGGGGGCAAAAACTGTTTTTT CASSRSTGGQKLFF
NA NA TRBJ2-3 TRBV7-2 TGTGCCAGCAGCTTAAAAGGGGGGGGAGGCACAGATACGCAGTATTTT CASSLKGGGGTDTQYF
TRBD1 NA TRBJ2-7 TRBV6-1 TGTGCCAGCAGTGAACTTATCAACCGGGACAGGTCCTACGAGCAGTACTTC CASSELINRDRSYEQYF
TRBD1 few TRBJ1-6 TRBV12-3/TRBV12-4 TGTGCCAGCAGTTTAGCCAAGGCAGACCTGACAGGGGGTATGAGGAATTCACCCCTCCACTTT CASSLAKADLTGGMRNSPLHF
NA few TRBJ1-5 TRBV7-8 TGTGCCAGCAGCTTAGATGGGGGGGCGGGTAATCAGCCCCAGCATTTT CASSLDGGAGNQPQHF
NA NA TRBJ2-7 TRBV4-1 TGCGCCAGCAGCCACAGCCCGGCGGCCGCATCCTACGAGCAGTACTTC CASSHSPAAASYEQYF
NA NA TRBJ1-3 TRBV4-3 TGCGCCAGCAGCCAAGACAGGGTTACCTCTGGAAACACCATATATTTT CASSQDRVTSGNTIYF
NA NA TRBJ2-4 TRBV4-1 TGCGCCAGCAGCCAAGATCTAGGGGGGGGAGGTGAGAACATTCAGTACTTC CASSQDLGGGGENIQYF
TRBD1 NA TRBJ2-1 TRBV27 TGTGCCAGCTCAGAGGGGGCCATTAACTACAATGAGCAGTTCTTC CASSEGAINYNEQFF
NA NA TRBJ2-1 TRBV4-2 TGTGCCAGCAGCCAAGAGAGGTCTCGGGACAATGAGCAGTTCTTC CASSQERSRDNEQFF
NA NA TRBJ2-5 TRBV7-9 TGTGCCAGCAGCTCGACTAGTTTCGTTGAGACCCAGTACTTC CASSSTSFVETQYF
NA few TRBJ1-2 TRBV20-1 TGCAGTGTTGAACACCTTACTAACTATGGCTACACCTTC CSVEHLTNYGYTF
NA once TRBJ2-5 TRBV7-6 TGTGCCAGCAGCCCCGGGGGGCTACAGACCCAGTACTTC CASSPGGLQTQYF
NA few TRBJ2-4 TRBV9 TGTGCCAGCAGCGTCGATTTAGCCAAAAACATTCAGTACTTC CASSVDLAKNIQYF
NA NA TRBJ1-1 TRBV20-1 TGCAGTGCTAGGTTACCGGGCGGAGCTGAAGCTTTCTTT CSARLPGGAEAFF
TRBD2 few TRBJ2-2 TRBV5-1 TGCGCCAGCAGCCTCAACGTCGAAGCGGGGCTCGATGGCGGGGAGCTGTTTTTT CASSLNVEAGLDGGELFF
TRBD1 NA TRBJ2-1 TRBV5-1 TGCGCCAGCAGCTTGTGGGGACAGGCCCACCATGAGCAGTTCTTC CASSLWGQAHHEQFF
TRBD1 NA TRBJ1-4 TRBV19 TGTGCCACCCTAGGGGGCAGCGTAAATGAAAAACTGTTTTTT CATLGGSVNEKLFF
NA NA TRBJ1-1 TRBV28 TGTGCCAGCAGTCTGAAACGCACTGAAGCTTTCTTT CASSLKRTEAFF
TRBD2 few TRBJ2-5 TRBV11-2 TGTGCCAGCAGCCCTGGACCCCGGGGGAGGGAGCAGTACTTC CASSPGPRGREQYF
NA NA TRBJ2-1 TRBV20-1 TGCAGTGCTAGAGAAGGGTCCAGCGACCAATCCTACAATGAGCAGTTCTTC CSAREGSSDQSYNEQFF
NA NA TRBJ2-2 TRBV29-1 TGCAGCGGAACTGAGAAGAACACCGGGGAGCTGTTTTTT CSGTEKNTGELFF
NA NA TRBJ2-5 TRBV14 TGTGCCAGCAGCCTGAGGGAATCCGGGACCCAGTACTTC CASSLRESGTQYF
NA NA TRBJ2-1 TRBV6-2/TRBV6-3 TGTGCCAGCAGTTGGAGGTTCAACTACAATGAGCAGTTCTTC CASSWRFNYNEQFF
TRBD2 NA TRBJ2-1 TRBV6-5 TGTGCCAGCAGTTACTCGACTAGCCGAAATGAGCAGTTCTTC CASSYSTSRNEQFF
NA many TRBJ2-7 TRBV4-1 TGCGCCAGCAGCCAAGATCGGGGTAACGAGCAGTACTTC CASSQDRGNEQYF
TRBD2 NA TRBJ2-1 TRBV29-1 TGCAGCGTTAGAGCTAGCGGTTTTCGCTCCTACAATGAGCAGTTCTTC CSVRASGFRSYNEQFF
NA NA TRBJ2-7 TRBV6-1 TGTGCCAGCACCCAGCGGGTGGCCTACGAGCAGTACTTC CASTQRVAYEQYF
TRBD2 NA TRBJ2-1 TRBV3-1 TGTGCCAGCAGCCAAGAGCCTAGCGGGGTACCCTACAATGAGCAGTTCTTC CASSQEPSGVPYNEQFF
NA NA TRBJ2-1 TRBV6-1 TGTGCCAGCACCGCGGGACTTCCGGTCTACAATGAGCAGTTCTTC CASTAGLPVYNEQFF
NA NA TRBJ2-1 TRBV10-3 TGTGCCATCAGCGCTAGGGACCCCTCCTACAATGAGCAGTTCTTC CAISARDPSYNEQFF
NA NA TRBJ2-7 TRBV5-1 TGCGCCAGCAGCCCCGAGACAACCTACGAGCAGTACTTC CASSPETTYEQYF
NA few TRBJ2-3 TRBV24-1 TGTGCCACCAGTGATACCGGACCGACCTATGGTACGCAGTATTTT CATSDTGPTYGTQYF
NA once TRBJ2-7 TRBV29-1 TGCAGCGTCCACTTTCCCGGGTATCACGAGCAGTACTTC CSVHFPGYHEQYF
NA NA TRBJ1-1 TRBV4-3 TGCGCCAGCAGCCGGTCGGGTTGGAACACTGAAGCTTTCTTT CASSRSGWNTEAFF
TRBD1 few TRBJ2-1 TRBV20-1 TGCAGTGCGCCCCGGGACAGGGGCTACAATGAGCAGTTCTTC CSAPRDRGYNEQFF
NA NA TRBJ2-7 TRBV29-1 TGCAGCGTTGAAGATAACGGCGGTCTCGAGCAGTACTTC CSVEDNGGLEQYF